This T cell receptor (beta chain) originates from a study of shared clonotypes between healthy human individuals. Findings and caveats of the study: Specimens sampled were limited to blood, with tissue repertoires likely differing. Sequencing depth was expected to affect clonotype sharing among donors. Across subsets, estimated richness was generally greater for naive than for memory populations.

Data came from immunoSEQ multiplex PCR; TCRdb stores just in-frame clones and leaves some out. The sample shows 2 million to 2.5 million clones, roughly 90% of them seen only once. Splitting of CD4+ cells produced CD45RA+ naive and CD45RA-negative memory subsets. CDR1 is ENHRY and CDR2 is SYGVKD in the germline V gene. There are 12 residues in the CDR3. V lost 2 bases and J 7 bases, leaving 8 bases between the germline ends. This clone was observed a handful of times. What it recognizes is unknown. The TCR comes from a man younger than 30 in good health. Some clones in this sample may be carry-over from other donors' samples. This chain joins TRBV10-3 and TRBJ1-2, with D uncertain. Sequencing used naive CD4+ T cells from PBMCs. As for subset: CD45RA+ positively selected. CDR3 in DNA: TGTGCCATCAGTGAGGGTCAGCGTGGCTACACCTTC. It translates to CAISEGQRGYTF.